These 5 T cell receptor beta chains share one sample of origin, sequenced in a study of T cells in Graves' hyperthyroidism and ophthalmopathy. Amplified regions were TCR beta CDR3 sequences from RNA transcripts. Using the HTBI primer set, a first-round RT-PCR was run on the TCR CDR3. TCRdb reanalysed the multiplex PCR reads using MiXCR and keeps one entry per CDR3 protein. The sample consists of around 600,000 distinct CDR3 sequences, over 40% of them appearing once. The specimen sequenced was peripheral blood or thyroid tissue (not recorded which). These receptors came from an adult man with Graves' disease, either hyperthyroidism or ophthalmopathy (not recorded which).

A word on this clonotype: Germline is not matched at one junction end, which may reflect a read error. This chain joins TRBV10-3 and TRBJ1-5, with D hard to call. Germline V gives CDR1 ENHRY, CDR2 SYGVKD. The CDR3 runs to 14 residues. Here the CDR3 DNA reads TGTGCCAGCAGTTTAGCCACGTTCAATCAGCCCCAGCATTTT. Translated: CASSLATFNQPQHF.

In this sample, this clonotype turned up once. The genes are TRBV5-1 and TRBJ1-4; D call uncertain. The CDR3 is 15 amino acids. V was clipped by 2 bases and J by 4 bases, with 12 bases between them. Germline CDR1 is SGHRS and CDR2 is YFSETQ. In nucleotides, the CDR3 is TGCGCCAGCAGCTTCAACGGACGGTTTAATGAAAAACTGTTTTTT. Translation gives CASSFNGRFNEKLFF. Together with reference TRBV5-1 and TRBJ1-4, the CDR3 gives the full variable domain: KAGVTQTPRYLIKTRGQQVTLSCSPISGHRSVSWYQQTPGQGLQFLFEYFSETQRNKGNFPGRFSGRQFSNSRSEMNVSTLELGDSALYLCASSFNGRFNEKLFFGSGTQLSVL.

V and J are TRBV20-1 and TRBJ2-7, with D uncertain. The CDR3 spans 13 residues. Trimming stripped 0 bases from V and 1 base from J, with 7 bases between. The germline CDR1 and CDR2 sequences are DFQATT and SNEGSKA (reference sequence). The CDR3 sequence: CSAREYSSYEQYF. The CDR3 DNA reads TGCAGTGCTAGAGAATACAGTTCCTACGAGCAGTACTTC.

V and J are TRBV7-2 and TRBJ2-5; no definite D call. The germline gives CDR1 SGHTA, CDR2 FQGNSA. Trimming removed 3 bases at V and 4 bases at J, with 9 bases between. The CDR3 totals 13 residues. The CDR3 protein is CASSLVRSETQYF. The CDR3 coding sequence is TGTGCCAGCAGCTTGGTTCGGTCAGAGACCCAGTACTTC.

The rearrangement joins TRBV12-3 or TRBV12-4 to TRBJ1-5, with 8 bases lining up with TRBD1. Trimming at V came to 6 bases and at J to 4 bases, leaving 5 bases not matched to a gene. CDR3 size: 14 residues. Here the CDR3 DNA reads TGTGCCAGCAGCAAGGACAGGGTAAATCAGCCCCAGCATTTT. Protein: CASSKDRVNQPQHF.